The 28 T cell receptor beta chains below were found in one sample sequenced in a study of OX40 agonist ivuxolimab in advanced cancers. Generated by immunoSEQ multiplex PCR, the TCRdb table keeps only in-frame clones and is missing some. The data hold over 90,000 clones, with over 75% observed a single time. The input for sequencing was CD4+ or CD8+ T cells sorted from blood, taken in a trial of the OX40 agonist ivuxolimab. These TCRs come from an adult with an advanced solid tumor such as melanoma, head and neck, liver or kidney cancer.

V gene TRBV29-1 combines with J gene TRBJ2-5, with 7 bases fitting TRBD2. Germline values: CDR1 SQVTM, CDR2 ANQGSEA. Trimming removed 8 bases from V and 0 bases from J; junction bases left unmatched: 6. There are 13 residues in the CDR3. The CDR3 DNA reads as TGCAGCATGGGGGGGAGCCACCAAGAGACCCAGTACTTC. This translates into CSMGGSHQETQYF.

DNA for the CDR3: TGTGCCAGCATTCGGGGCGGCTCCTACAATGAGCAGTTCTTC. Translation: CASIRGGSYNEQFF. J is TRBJ2-1 and V is TRBV28; the D call may be TRBD1 or TRBD2 (5 bases each). Germline V gene lookup returns CDR1 MDHEN and CDR2 SYDVKM. With 7 bases removed from V and 0 bases from J, the gap between germline ends came to 10 bases. The CDR3 spans 14 residues.

V and J are TRBV2 and TRBJ2-5, with D hard to call. The V gene lost 2 bases and the J gene lost 2 bases, with 0 bases spanning the gap. Germline loops: CDR1 SNHLY, CDR2 FYNNEI. This CDR3 is built from 11 residues. CDR3 protein: CASSEQETQYF. For the CDR3, the DNA is TGTGCCAGCAGTGAACAAGAGACCCAGTACTTC.

Regarding this clone: In the same sample, other DNA sequences code for this CDR3. The CDR3 DNA reads as TGTGCCAGCAGCCTGGACAGGGGAAGCTACAATGAGCAGTTCTTC. This gives the protein CASSLDRGSYNEQFF. The chain carries TRBV5-4 and TRBJ2-1, with 9 bases fitting TRBD1. Trimming removed 4 bases from V and 3 bases from J; junction bases left unmatched: 5. Germline loops: CDR1 SGHNT, CDR2 YYREEE (reference sequence). CDR3 length equals 15 residues.

This chain links TRBV11-2 with TRBJ2-7, with 7 nucleotides matching TRBD1. The CDR3 is 16 amino acids. J lost 0 bases, V lost 6 bases, and 11 bases had no gene match. Germline V gene lookup returns CDR1 SGHAT and CDR2 FQNNGV. The CDR3, as DNA: TGTGCCAGCAGGCATTCAGGGGGTCCTAGCTCCTACGAGCAGTACTTC. Its translation: CASRHSGGPSSYEQYF.

This chain links TRBV28 with TRBJ1-2, with TRBD1 matching over 7 bases. CDR3 length: 15 amino acids. Trimming cost V 5 bases and J 5 bases; bases outside gene matches: 11. Per the germline V gene, CDR1 is MDHEN and CDR2 is SYDVKM. The CDR3 DNA reads as TGTGCCAGCAGTCCCCGGGGGCAGGGGGGATATGGCTACACCTTC. Encoded protein: CASSPRGQGGYGYTF.

This clone appeared once. The chain is built from TRBV14 and TRBJ2-7; tentative D call: TRBD2 (7 bases). The CDR3 has 15 amino acids. The V gene's germline CDR1 is SGHDN and CDR2 FVKESK. The V and J ends lost 4 bases and 0 bases respectively, with 13 bases between them. CDR3 nucleotides: TGTGCCAGCAGCCGGGGGGGCCCTCGCTCCTACGAGCAGTACTTC. It codes for CASSRGGPRSYEQYF. The full variable domain, in which reference TRBV14 and TRBJ2-7 provide the parts outside the CDR3, is EAGVTQFPSHSVIEKGQTVTLRCDPISGHDNLYWYRRVMGKEIKFLLHFVKESKQDESGMPNNRFLAERTGGTYSTLKVQPAELEDSGVYFCASSRGGPRSYEQYFGPGTRLTVT.

The V and J genes are TRBV5-1 and TRBJ2-1; 8 bases fit TRBD2. After removal of 4 bases from V and 3 bases from J, the junction contained 6 bases not matched to a gene. The CDR3 extends over 15 amino acids. Germline CDR1 reads SGHRS; CDR2 reads YFSETQ. As DNA, the CDR3 is TGCGCCAGCAGCCTATCAACTAGCGGCTACAATGAGCAGTTCTTC. Amino acids: CASSLSTSGYNEQFF.

The chain combines TRBV19 with TRBJ2-7; tentatively, D is TRBD1 (5 bases). The CDR3 is made up of 17 amino acids. The germline V and J ends were trimmed by 6 bases and 2 bases, with 23 bases remaining between them. CDR1 is LNHDA and CDR2 is SQIVND in the germline V gene (reference sequence). In nucleotides, the CDR3 is TGTGCCAGTAGCCACGGAACAGGTAATGTTGGTACCTACGAGCAGTACTTC. Its protein product is CASSHGTGNVGTYEQYF.

The chain recombines TRBV7-9 with TRBJ2-2, with TRBD1 matching 9 bases. CDR1 and CDR2 (germline): SEHNR, FQNEAQ (reference sequence). The trim removed 6 bases at V and 1 base at J, leaving 6 bases unmatched. This CDR3 is built from 16 residues. CDR3 nucleotide sequence: TGTGCCAGCAGGCCTAGGGGACAGGGGAACACCGGGGAGCTGTTTTTT. Encoded protein: CASRPRGQGNTGELFF.

The chain combines TRBV7-8 with TRBJ2-5; 7 positions agree with TRBD2. J gave up 5 bases and V 5 bases, and 8 bases lay outside the gene matches. The CDR3 runs 14 residues. Germline V gene lookup returns CDR1 SGHVS and CDR2 FQNEAQ. CDR3 DNA sequence: TGTGCCAGCAGCGGCAGACTAGCAGGGGAGACCCAGTACTTC. This codes for CASSGRLAGETQYF.

This clone was seen a handful of times. This sequence joins TRBV11-2 and TRBJ2-7; 9 bases are a match to TRBD1. The CDR3 has 14 residues. Germline V gene data show CDR1 as SGHAT and CDR2 as FQNNGV. Trimming cost V 5 bases and J 3 bases; bases outside gene matches: 5. CDR3 DNA: TGTGCCAGCAGCCACACAGGGGGCTACTACGAGCAGTACTTC. This codes for CASSHTGGYYEQYF. Using reference TRBV11-2 and TRBJ2-7 for the parts outside the CDR3, the full variable domain is EAGVAQSPRYKIIEKRQSVAFWCNPISGHATLYWYQQILGQGPKLLIQFQNNGVVDDSQLPKDRFSAERLKGVDSTLKIQPAKLEDSAVYLCASSHTGGYYEQYFGPGTRLTVT.

This clone was detected a few times. The chain carries TRBV6-1 and TRBJ1-2; D unclear. V was trimmed by 8 bases and J by 0 bases, leaving 10 bases between them. The germline CDR1 and CDR2 sequences are MNHNS and SASEGT. The CDR3 is made up of 13 amino acids. The CDR3 nucleotides are TGTGCCAGCTCCCCCCGAGCTAACTATGGCTACACCTTC. Protein sequence: CASSPRANYGYTF.

The rearrangement links TRBV7-2 to TRBJ1-2, with 7 bases matching TRBD1. Germline CDR1 SGHTA, CDR2 FQGNSA. CDR3 size: 13 residues. With V trimmed by 4 bases and J by 3 bases, 2 bases remained unmatched. CDR3 nucleotide sequence: TGTGCCAGCAGCTCCGGACAGGACTATGGCTACACCTTC. Translating gives CASSSGQDYGYTF.

This chain uses TRBV7-9 with TRBJ2-7; a possible D gene is TRBD1 (6 bases). There are 15 residues in the CDR3. Germline-derived CDR1 and CDR2 are SEHNR and FQNEAQ (reference sequence). Trimming removed 5 bases from V and 0 bases from J, with 14 bases in between. The CDR3 is CASSNRDTVSYEQYF. In nucleotides, the CDR3 is TGTGCCAGCAGCAACCGGGACACCGTCTCCTACGAGCAGTACTTC.

The genes are TRBV27 and TRBJ2-7; D gene uncertain. This CDR3 spans 13 amino acids. Germline V gives CDR1 MNHEY, CDR2 SMNVEV (reference sequence). V lost 4 bases, J lost 6 bases, and 13 bases lay in between. CDR3 DNA: TGTGCCAGCAGTTCCGCCGTAGGGCCCGAGCAGTACTTC. Encoded protein: CASSSAVGPEQYF.

CDR3 residues: CASSLQGAPTEAFF. The CDR3 DNA reads TGTGCCAGCAGTTTGCAGGGGGCGCCCACTGAAGCTTTCTTT. The rearrangement uses TRBV27 and TRBJ1-1; TRBD1 agrees at 8 bases. Trimming removed 3 bases from V and 4 bases from J; junction bases left unmatched: 4. CDR1 and CDR2 from the germline V gene are MNHEY and SMNVEV (reference sequence). The CDR3 contains 14 residues.

The chain employs TRBV10-3 and TRBJ2-5; D is uncertain. CDR1 and CDR2 from the germline V gene are ENHRY and SYGVKD. Between the trimmed V and J ends, which lost 1 base and 2 bases, there was a span of 11 bases. This CDR3 is built from 15 residues. CDR3 nucleotides: TGTGCCATCAGTGAGTTTAAGACGGGTCAAGAGACCCAGTACTTC. This codes for CAISEFKTGQETQYF.

The CDR3 nucleotides read TGTGCCACGAGTGGGATGGGAGGGGAGACCCAGTACTTC. Encoded protein: CATSGMGGETQYF. The rearrangement links TRBV6-6 to TRBJ2-5, with 7 bases that match TRBD2. Germline V gene lookup returns CDR1 MNHNY and CDR2 SVGAGI (reference sequence). The CDR3 totals 13 residues. V was pared by 10 bases and J by 5 bases, with 10 bases of the junction left unmatched.

The chain is built from TRBV9 and TRBJ2-2, with TRBD2 as a possible D gene (5 bases). CDR3 length equals 16 residues. The germline V and J ends were trimmed by 0 bases and 1 base, with 10 bases remaining between them. Germline CDR1 SGDLS, CDR2 YYNGEE. The CDR3 DNA follows: TGTGCCAGCAGCGTAGGTTTGGCGGGGAACACCGGGGAGCTGTTTTTT. Its protein product is CASSVGLAGNTGELFF. Full variable domain (rest looked up from reference TRBV9 and TRBJ2-2): DSGVTQTPKHLITATGQRVTLRCSPRSGDLSVYWYQQSLDQGLQFLIQYYNGEERAKGNILERFSAQQFPDLHSELNLSSLELGDSALYFCASSVGLAGNTGELFFGEGSRLTVL.

In this sample, this clone turned up once. The chain employs TRBV7-9 and TRBJ2-7; 9 positions agree with TRBD1. The CDR3 has 13 amino acids. J gave up 6 bases and V 5 bases, and 5 bases lay outside the gene matches. Per the germline V gene, CDR1 is SEHNR and CDR2 is FQNEAQ (reference sequence). The chain's CDR3 is CASSQQGAGEQYF. CDR3 bases: TGTGCCAGCAGCCAACAGGGGGCTGGCGAGCAGTACTTC.

The rearrangement links TRBV6-1 to TRBJ2-7, with a possible D match to TRBD2 (6 bases). Per germline, CDR1 MNHNS and CDR2 SASEGT. CDR3 length equals 14 residues. Trimming stripped 4 bases from V and 2 bases from J, with 12 bases between. CDR3 DNA: TGTGCCAGCAGTGGGGGGACTCTAACCTACGAGCAGTACTTC. Amino acid sequence: CASSGGTLTYEQYF.

The gene calls are TRBV7-3 and TRBJ2-1; no definite D call. Trimming stripped 4 bases from V and 10 bases from J, with 14 bases between. Germline CDR1 is SGHTA and CDR2 is FQGTGA. The CDR3 runs to 13 residues. DNA of the CDR3: TGTGCCAGCAGCTCCTCGACTGGCCGCGAGCAGTTCTTC. This encodes CASSSSTGREQFF.

CDR3 region: CASSLDNRQFF. CDR3 bases: TGCGCCAGCAGCTTGGATAACCGTCAGTTCTTC. The chain is built from TRBV5-1 and TRBJ2-1; D remains ambiguous. V was cut by 0 bases and J by 13 bases, with 8 bases left in between. The CDR3 runs 11 residues. CDR1 and CDR2 (germline): SGHRS, YFSETQ.

The chain couples TRBV7-3 to TRBJ2-2, with D tentatively TRBD1 (5 bases). Germline lookup yields CDR1 SGHTA and CDR2 FQGTGA. Trimming took 1 base from V and 0 from J, leaving 6 bases between them. This CDR3 has 15 residues. CDR3 loop: CASSLNRPNTGELFF. CDR3 sequence (DNA): TGTGCCAGCAGCTTAAACAGGCCGAACACCGGGGAGCTGTTTTTT. Filled out from reference TRBV7-3 and TRBJ2-2, the complete variable domain reads GAGVSQTPSNKVTEKGKYVELRCDPISGHTALYWYRQSLGQGPEFLIYFQGTGAADDSGLPNDRFFAVRPEGSVSTLKIQRTERGDSAVYLCASSLNRPNTGELFFGEGSRLTVL.

The V and J genes are TRBV11-3 and TRBJ2-5; 10 nucleotides match TRBD2. V lost 5 bases and J lost 0; bases outside the gene matches: 3. The CDR3 covers 15 residues. Germline V gene lookup returns CDR1 SGHNT and CDR2 YENEEA. The CDR3 DNA follows: TGTGCCAGCAGCAGTGGACTAGCGGACCAAGAGACCCAGTACTTC. This translates into CASSSGLADQETQYF. The variable domain in full, with the rest retrieved from reference TRBV11-3 and TRBJ2-5, is EAGVVQSPRYKIIEKKQPVAFWCNPISGHNTLYWYLQNLGQGPELLIRYENEEAVDDSQLPKDRFSAERLKGVDSTLKIQPAELGDSAVYLCASSSGLADQETQYFGPGTRLLVL.

The J gene is TRBJ2-3, the V gene TRBV21-1; TRBD2 reflects the table's D call only, with no check against the DNA. TRBV21-1 is labeled a pseudogene. The CDR3 consists of 16 residues. CDR3 protein: CASGSSAGLFTDTQYF. DNA for the CDR3: TGTGCCAGCGGTTCATCAGCGGGCCTTTTCACAGATACGCAGTATTTT.

The chain joins TRBV10-3 to TRBJ1-2; 8 bases fit TRBD1. The CDR3 totals 14 residues. The V segment lost 11 bases and the J segment 2 bases; nucleotides outside the gene matches: 10. Looked up from germline, CDR1 is ENHRY and CDR2 is SYGVKD. CDR3 residues: CASRPGQENYGYTF. The CDR3 region has the DNA TGTGCCTCTAGGCCGGGACAGGAAAACTATGGCTACACCTTC.